The present T cell receptor beta chain was sequenced within a study of T cell repertoires in cytomegalovirus infection. Study-level results: In two of eight donors, the top clonotype was HLA-C-restricted CMV-specific.

This CDR3 contains 13 residues. The germline V and J ends were trimmed by 7 bases and 6 bases, with 13 bases remaining between them. Each CDR3 protein gets one entry after TCRdb re-called the reads with MiXCR. The table lists just over 150,000 distinct CDR3 sequences, around 20% of them singletons. In its sample, this clonotype was seen many times. Its antigen is currently unknown. This TCR was sampled from a human donor in good health (CMV status not recorded). Some clones in this sample may be carry-over from other donors' samples. The rearrangement joins TRBV12-3 or TRBV12-4 to TRBJ2-1, with D tentatively TRBD2 (5 bases). Sequenced input: PBMCs. CDR3 sequence reads: CASTPGVPNEQFF. CDR3 in DNA: TGTGCCAGCACCCCCGGGGTGCCCAATGAGCAGTTCTTC.